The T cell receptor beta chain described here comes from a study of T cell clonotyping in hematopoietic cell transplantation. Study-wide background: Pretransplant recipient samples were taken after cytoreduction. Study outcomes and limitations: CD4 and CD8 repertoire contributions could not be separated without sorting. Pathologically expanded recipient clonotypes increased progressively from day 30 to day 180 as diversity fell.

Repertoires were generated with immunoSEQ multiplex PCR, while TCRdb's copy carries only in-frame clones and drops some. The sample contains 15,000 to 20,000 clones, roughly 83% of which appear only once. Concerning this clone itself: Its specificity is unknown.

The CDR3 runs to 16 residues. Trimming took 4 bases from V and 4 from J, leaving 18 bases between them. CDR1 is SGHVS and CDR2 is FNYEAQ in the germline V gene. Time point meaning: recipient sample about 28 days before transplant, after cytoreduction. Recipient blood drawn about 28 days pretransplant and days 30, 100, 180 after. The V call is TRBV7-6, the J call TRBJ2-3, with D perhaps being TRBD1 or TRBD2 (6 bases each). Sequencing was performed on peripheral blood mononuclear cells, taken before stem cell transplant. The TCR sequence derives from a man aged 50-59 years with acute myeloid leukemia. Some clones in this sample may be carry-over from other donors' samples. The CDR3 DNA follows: TGTGCCAGCAGCTCCGGGCTCGGGGGCACTTCAGATACGCAGTATTTT. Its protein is CASSSGLGGTSDTQYF.